These 20 T cell receptor beta chains were all obtained from the same sample, sequenced in a study of CD8 T cells in ankylosing spondylitis. One entry per CDR3 protein results from TCRdb running MiXCR on the 5' RACE reads. The sample includes 220,000 or so distinct CDR3 sequences, under 12% of them seen just once. What was sequenced was blood, either unsorted or a sorted T cell fraction (not recorded which). These receptors all come from a male donor with ankylosing spondylitis or in good health (not recorded which).

This clonotype was seen many times. V gene TRBV27 combines with J gene TRBJ1-5; a possible D gene is TRBD1 (6 bases). This CDR3 is built from 14 residues. The germline V and J ends were trimmed by 10 bases and 3 bases, with 16 bases remaining between them. The germline V gene has CDR1 MNHEY and CDR2 SMNVEV (reference sequence). This CDR3 is CATGGAGANQPQHF. The CDR3, as DNA: TGTGCCACCGGGGGGGCAGGGGCCAATCAGCCCCAGCATTTT.

This chain connects TRBV7-2 to TRBJ1-5; D perhaps matches TRBD1 (6 bases). Trimming removed 5 bases from V and 5 bases from J, with 13 bases in between. There are 14 residues in the CDR3. CDR1 is SGHTA and CDR2 is FQGNSA in the germline V gene. CDR3 residues: CASSPGGLDQPQHF. The CDR3 DNA reads as TGTGCCAGCAGCCCGGGGGGGCTCGATCAGCCCCAGCATTTT.

V is TRBV5-1 and J is TRBJ2-1; 9 nucleotides match TRBD1. Germline V gene data show CDR1 as SGHRS and CDR2 as YFSETQ. After removal of 3 bases from V and 8 bases from J, the junction contained 15 bases not matched to a gene. This CDR3 region has 17 residues. The CDR3 is CASSYGTGQPRGYEQFF. As DNA, the CDR3 is TGCGCCAGCAGCTACGGGACAGGGCAGCCCCGGGGCTATGAGCAGTTCTTC.

This clonotype has only a few counts. This chain connects TRBV12-3 or TRBV12-4 to TRBJ1-5; 11 bases are shared with TRBD1. The J segment lost 1 base and the V segment lost 7 bases, leaving 12 bases of the junction unmatched. CDR3 length: 18 amino acids. CDR3: CASTYRDRGFSSNQPQHF. The CDR3 region has the DNA TGTGCCAGCACCTACCGGGACAGGGGGTTTTCCAGCAATCAGCCCCAGCATTTT.

This clonotype was recorded many times. The rearrangement uses TRBV2 and TRBJ2-1, with D uncertain. V lost 5 bases, J lost 0 bases, and 11 bases lay in between. This CDR3 is built from 15 residues. Germline-derived CDR1 and CDR2 are SNHLY and FYNNEI. The CDR3 nucleotides read TGTGCCAGCAGTAACGGACGGAGCTCCTACAATGAGCAGTTCTTC. The encoded protein is CASSNGRSSYNEQFF. Looking up the rest from reference TRBV2 and TRBJ2-1 gives the full variable domain: EPEVTQTPSHQVTQMGQEVILRCVPISNHLYFYWYRQILGQKVEFLVSFYNNEISEKSEIFDDQFSVERPDGSNFTLKIRSTKLEDSAMYFCASSNGRSSYNEQFFGPGTRLTVL.

Only a few counts were recorded for this clonotype. This chain uses TRBV28 with TRBJ2-5; 8 nucleotides match TRBD2. With 3 bases clipped from V and 2 bases from J, the junction kept 5 bases outside the gene matches. Germline V gene data show CDR1 as MDHEN and CDR2 as SYDVKM. There are 15 residues in the CDR3. CDR3 bases: TGTGCCAGCAGTTTCCCGGGGGGGGGTCAAGAGACCCAGTACTTC. Protein: CASSFPGGGQETQYF.

In this sample, this clonotype turned up many times. The chain combines TRBV12-3 or TRBV12-4 with TRBJ1-1; maybe TRBD1 (6 bases). This CDR3 comprises 12 residues. Trimming cost V 9 bases and J 6 bases, with 14 bases left between them. The CDR3 DNA sequence: TGTGCCAGTCTGGGGGGGCTTCCTGAAGCTTTCTTT. Amino acids: CASLGGLPEAFF.

This clonotype has at least ten counts. The rearrangement uses TRBV9 and TRBJ2-2, with D possibly matching TRBD1 (5 bases). The CDR3 is 15 residues long. With 2 bases removed from V and 0 bases from J, the gap between germline ends came to 8 bases. The germline CDR1 and CDR2 sequences are SGDLS and YYNGEE. The CDR3 DNA reads TGTGCCAGCAGCGTGTCAGGGTCGAACACCGGGGAGCTGTTTTTT. Translating it yields CASSVSGSNTGELFF.

Only a few counts were recorded for this clonotype. V gene TRBV20-1 combines with J gene TRBJ2-2, with 8 bases aligning to TRBD2. Germline V lookup: CDR1 DFQATT, CDR2 SNEGSKA (reference sequence). V lost 0 bases and J lost 4; bases outside the gene matches: 7. The CDR3 has 16 residues. CDR3 nucleotide sequence: TGCAGTGCTAGAGATCGAACTAGCGGATCCACCGGGGAGCTGTTTTTT. Translated: CSARDRTSGSTGELFF.

This clonotype was detected a few times. This sequence joins TRBV19 and TRBJ2-7; TRBD2 aligns across 10 bases. V lost 6 bases, J lost 3 bases, and 14 bases stayed unmatched. The germline gives CDR1 LNHDA, CDR2 SQIVND (reference sequence). The CDR3 covers 17 residues. The CDR3 DNA reads TGTGCCAGTAGCTATAACGGGGCTAGCGGGGGAATCTACGAGCAGTACTTC. Amino acid sequence: CASSYNGASGGIYEQYF.

At least ten counts were recorded for this clonotype. The chain carries TRBV6-1 and TRBJ1-5, with a tentative D call TRBD1 (6 bases). V was cut by 2 bases and J by 6 bases, with 17 bases left in between. The CDR3 is 16 residues long. In germline, CDR1 is MNHNS, CDR2 SASEGT. In DNA, the CDR3 is TGTGCCAGCAGTGAAATAGGCAGGGGAGTCAGTCAGCCCCAGCATTTT. Translating it yields CASSEIGRGVSQPQHF.

This clonotype was recorded many times. The V gene is TRBV10-3, the J gene TRBJ2-5, with unresolved D. CDR3 length equals 12 residues. Germline V gene lookup returns CDR1 ENHRY and CDR2 SYGVKD. Trimming shortened V by 0 bases and J by 5 bases, and 4 bases separated the two germline ends. CDR3 nucleotides: TGTGCCATCAGTGAGTCTGGGGAGACCCAGTACTTC. It specifies CAISESGETQYF.

This clonotype was seen many times. This chain's CDR3 is CASGQGWNTEAFF. The CDR3 region has the DNA TGTGCCAGCGGACAGGGGTGGAACACTGAAGCTTTCTTT. The J gene is TRBJ1-1, the V gene TRBV7-9; 9 bases line up with TRBD1. Germline values: CDR1 SEHNR, CDR2 FQNEAQ (reference sequence). The V and J ends lost 8 bases and 1 base, in that order; junction bases with no gene match: 2. The CDR3 consists of 13 residues.

This chain joins TRBV20-1 and TRBJ2-1; no definite D call. The V and J ends lost 0 bases and 4 bases respectively, with 4 bases between them. The germline V gene encodes CDR1 DFQATT and CDR2 SNEGSKA (reference sequence). The CDR3 consists of 12 residues. CDR3: CSARERYNEQFF. The CDR3, as DNA: TGCAGTGCTAGAGAAAGGTACAATGAGCAGTTCTTC.

This clonotype turned up a few times. This chain joins TRBV29-1 and TRBJ2-3, with 9 bases that match TRBD1. V trimming: 4 bases; J trimming: 5 bases; junction bases outside the gene matches: 7. Germline V gene lookup returns CDR1 SQVTM and CDR2 ANQGSEA. The CDR3 runs 14 residues. The CDR3 DNA follows: TGCAGCGTTGTACAGGGGGCTCGGGGAGATACGCAGTATTTT. As protein: CSVVQGARGDTQYF.

The CDR3 bases are TGTGCCAGCAGCTCCACTCCGGAACAGGGCGCCGGGGAGCTGTTTTTT. Translating it yields CASSSTPEQGAGELFF. This chain links TRBV7-3 with TRBJ2-2, with a weak D call TRBD1 (6 bases). From germline, CDR1 is SGHTA and CDR2 FQGTGA. CDR3 length: 16 residues. V lost 4 bases and J 6 bases, leaving 18 bases between the germline ends.

The J gene is TRBJ1-5, the V gene TRBV12-3 or TRBV12-4; D is ambiguous. The CDR3 length is 14 residues. Trimming took off 5 bases at V and 3 bases at J, with 11 bases between the two ends. CDR3 coding DNA: TGTGCCAGCAGTAACGACAATGCCAATCAGCCCCAGCATTTT. This encodes CASSNDNANQPQHF.

This chain joins TRBV12-3 or TRBV12-4 and TRBJ1-5; D unresolved. The CDR3 has 15 amino acids. Trimming pared 3 bases from V and 0 bases from J, leaving 9 bases between. The CDR3 DNA reads TGTGCCAGCAGTTTTTCGAGTTATAGCAATCAGCCCCAGCATTTT. Translating it yields CASSFSSYSNQPQHF.

Many counts were recorded for this clonotype. V is TRBV12-3 or TRBV12-4 and J is TRBJ2-2; TRBD2 matches at 15 bases. V lost 6 bases and J lost 7; bases outside the gene matches: 9. There are 17 residues in the CDR3. The CDR3 sequence: CASRRTSGGAKGGELFF. Written as DNA, the CDR3 is TGTGCCAGCAGACGGACTAGCGGGGGGGCCAAGGGCGGGGAGCTGTTTTTT.

In this sample, this clonotype turned up many times. The gene calls are TRBV7-6 and TRBJ1-4; tentatively, D is TRBD1 (6 bases). Germline CDR1 reads SGHVS; CDR2 reads FNYEAQ. The CDR3 loop spans 14 amino acids. V lost 8 bases and J lost 8, with 18 bases in between. In DNA form, the CDR3 reads TGTGCCAGCGGGGAGGGCAGGGGTTCCGAAAAACTGTTTTTT. Amino acid sequence: CASGEGRGSEKLFF.